Each of the 25 T cell receptor beta chains below was sequenced from the same sample in a study of cytomegalovirus exposure and HLA in healthy donors. PCR employed 60 Vbeta and 13 Jbeta primers. Data came from immunoSEQ multiplex PCR; TCRdb stores just in-frame clones and leaves some out. Seen here are some 220,000 clones, around 80% observed once, and the top ten hold approximately 0.47%. Sequenced sample: PBMCs. Every receptor here comes from a boy between 10 and 17 years old in good health and CMV-seronegative.

V gene TRBV4-1 combines with J gene TRBJ2-2; TRBD2 agrees at 10 bases. The V segment lost 5 bases and the J segment 3 bases; nucleotides outside the gene matches: 6. CDR1 and CDR2 from the germline V gene are MGHRA and YSYEKL. This CDR3 is 16 amino acids long. The CDR3 sequence: CASSVSGGADTGELFF. CDR3 bases: TGCGCCAGCAGCGTAAGCGGGGGGGCTGACACCGGGGAGCTGTTTTTT.

This clone appeared a single time. The rearrangement links TRBV15 to TRBJ2-4, with TRBD2 as a possible D gene (6 bases). The germline gives CDR1 LNHNV, CDR2 YYDKDF (reference sequence). This CDR3 is 13 amino acids long. The germline V and J ends were trimmed by 9 bases and 9 bases, with 18 bases remaining between them. The CDR3 sequence is CATEDVARGIQYF. Written as DNA, the CDR3 is TGTGCCACAGAGGACGTCGCGCGGGGCATTCAGTACTTC.

This clone showed up just a few times. This chain links TRBV5-6 with TRBJ2-7, with D hard to call. CDR1 and CDR2 from the germline V gene are SGHDT and YYEEEE. Deletions cut 3 bases from V and 6 bases from J, with 13 bases between. The CDR3 sequence is 13 residues long. CDR3 sequence reads: CASSSSVPREQYF. The CDR3, as DNA: TGTGCCAGCAGCTCTTCGGTACCGCGCGAGCAGTACTTC.

This clone was seen a few times. V gene TRBV6-5 combines with J gene TRBJ1-2; 12 positions match TRBD1. The CDR3 has 14 amino acids. Germline trimming cut 7 bases from V and 7 bases from J; bases unmatched to any gene: 7. Germline loops: CDR1 MNHEY, CDR2 SVGAGI. The CDR3 nucleotides are TGTGCCAGCAACCAGGGACAGGGGGCTGCTGGCTACACCTTC. Protein sequence: CASNQGQGAAGYTF.

This clone occurred a few times. This chain links TRBV19 with TRBJ2-1; perhaps TRBD2 as D (6 bases). V gave up 5 bases and J gave up 10 bases, with 18 bases separating them. The CDR3 covers 14 residues. Looked up from germline, CDR1 is LNHDA and CDR2 is SQIVND (reference sequence). Here the CDR3 DNA reads TGTGCCAGTAGTCCCCCTGGCGGGGCCGGAGAGCAGTTCTTC. It translates to CASSPPGGAGEQFF.

The gene calls are TRBV28 and TRBJ1-2, with 8 bases lining up with TRBD1. Germline V gene lookup returns CDR1 MDHEN and CDR2 SYDVKM. The CDR3 runs 15 residues. Trimming removed 1 base from V and 11 bases from J; junction bases left unmatched: 12. The CDR3 protein is CASSLLMPGQAVYTF. The CDR3 DNA is TGTGCCAGCAGTTTATTAATGCCGGGACAGGCCGTATACACCTTC.

The rearrangement uses TRBV2 and TRBJ1-1, with D possibly matching TRBD1 (5 bases). The CDR3 spans 17 residues. The V gene lost 4 bases and the J gene lost 7 bases, with 25 bases spanning the gap. The V gene's germline CDR1 is SNHLY and CDR2 FYNNEI. The CDR3 reads CASSGPLGLLQSLEAFF. The CDR3 nucleotides read TGTGCCAGCAGTGGACCCCTGGGACTTCTACAATCCCTTGAAGCTTTCTTT.

This clone was recorded once. V and J are TRBV9 and TRBJ2-3; D is unclear. CDR1 and CDR2 (germline): SGDLS, YYNGEE. CDR3 size: 14 residues. Deletions cut 6 bases from V and 2 bases from J, with 13 bases between. The CDR3 nucleotides read TGTGCCAGCACGCTGACTCAGTACACAGATACGCAGTATTTT. It translates to CASTLTQYTDTQYF.

The chain combines TRBV5-5 with TRBJ1-2; D perhaps matches TRBD1 (5 bases). The V end was cut by 3 bases, the J end by 3 bases, with 15 bases between. This CDR3 is built from 15 residues. Germline lookup yields CDR1 SGHKS and CDR2 YYEKEE (reference sequence). This CDR3 reads CASSSTGGKDYGYTF. The CDR3 coding sequence is TGTGCCAGCAGCTCGACGGGGGGTAAGGACTATGGCTACACCTTC. Combining the CDR3 with reference TRBV5-5 and TRBJ1-2 gives the whole variable domain DAGVTQSPTHLIKTRGQQVTLRCSPISGHKSVSWYQQVLGQGPQFIFQYYEKEERGRGNFPDRFSARQFPNYSSELNVNALLLGDSALYLCASSSTGGKDYGYTFGSGTRLTVV.

V is TRBV19 and J is TRBJ1-2, with 7 nucleotides matching TRBD1. J gave up 2 bases and V 5 bases, and 8 bases lay outside the gene matches. This CDR3 spans 15 amino acids. Germline-derived CDR1 and CDR2 are LNHDA and SQIVND (reference sequence). The CDR3 is CASSVTGTANYGYTF. The CDR3, as DNA: TGTGCCAGTAGTGTAACCGGGACAGCGAACTATGGCTACACCTTC.

This rearrangement joins TRBV4-1 to TRBJ1-5; weak D call: TRBD1 (6 bases). V lost 0 bases and J 0 bases, leaving 15 bases between the germline ends. Looked up from germline, CDR1 is MGHRA and CDR2 is YSYEKL. The CDR3 length is 18 residues. This CDR3 reads CASSQDPAGQYSNQPQHF. The CDR3, as DNA: TGCGCCAGCAGCCAAGATCCTGCCGGACAGTATAGCAATCAGCCCCAGCATTTT.

V usage is TRBV5-4 and J usage is TRBJ2-7, with D maybe TRBD2 (5 bases). This CDR3 contains 13 residues. CDR1 and CDR2 from the germline V gene are SGHNT and YYREEE (reference sequence). Deletions cut 2 bases from V and 7 bases from J, with 13 bases between. The CDR3 is CASSFGESWEQYF. Written as DNA, the CDR3 is TGTGCCAGCAGCTTCGGGGAGAGTTGGGAGCAGTACTTC.

The V gene is TRBV7-3, the J gene TRBJ1-2; perhaps TRBD1 as D (6 bases). Germline CDR1 and CDR2: SGHTA and FQGTGA. Trimming removed 2 bases at V and 6 bases at J, with 10 bases between. The CDR3 runs to 13 residues. The CDR3 protein is CASSLSGADGYTF. The CDR3 nucleotides read TGTGCCAGCAGCTTATCAGGGGCCGATGGCTACACCTTC.

The rearrangement joins TRBV7-2 to TRBJ1-3, with D uncertain. Germline values: CDR1 SGHTA, CDR2 FQGNSA. CDR3 length: 15 residues. Trimming shortened V by 4 bases and J by 9 bases, and 19 bases separated the two germline ends. The CDR3, as DNA: TGTGCCAGCAGCTCCCTGTATCGGGTTACGAGCACCATATATTTT. Translating gives CASSSLYRVTSTIYF. Combining the CDR3 with reference TRBV7-2 and TRBJ1-3 gives the whole variable domain GAGVSQSPSNKVTEKGKDVELRCDPISGHTALYWYRQSLGQGLEFLIYFQGNSAPDKSGLPSDRFSAERTGGSVSTLTIQRTQQEDSAVYLCASSSLYRVTSTIYFGEGSWLTVV.

The chain joins TRBV2 to TRBJ2-2; 14 nucleotides match TRBD2. The V gene end was trimmed by 1 base and the J gene end by 2 bases; junction bases not matched to a gene: 15. Germline-derived CDR1 and CDR2 are SNHLY and FYNNEI. The CDR3 covers 22 residues. The CDR3 sequence: CASSEGHRRLTSGRDNTGELFF. CDR3 nucleotide sequence: TGTGCCAGCAGTGAAGGGCATCGACGGCTGACTAGCGGGAGGGATAACACCGGGGAGCTGTTTTTT.

The chain carries TRBV29-1 and TRBJ2-3, with 8 bases lining up with TRBD2. Germline lookup yields CDR1 SQVTM and CDR2 ANQGSEA. The length of the CDR3 is 14 residues. V gave up 4 bases and J gave up 1 base; unmatched junction bases: 4. The CDR3 coding sequence is TGCAGCGTTGCGGGGGGGAGCGGCACAGATACGCAGTATTTT. This codes for CSVAGGSGTDTQYF.

This clone was observed a few times. The gene calls are TRBV7-9 and TRBJ2-7; 11 bases align to TRBD1. This CDR3 has 17 amino acids. J gave up 0 bases and V 2 bases, and 6 bases lay outside the gene matches. The germline V gene encodes CDR1 SEHNR and CDR2 FQNEAQ (reference sequence). CDR3 loop: CASSLSPGTGGSYEQYF. CDR3 nucleotide sequence: TGTGCCAGCAGCTTATCGCCCGGGACAGGGGGCTCCTACGAGCAGTACTTC.

The chain has TRBV7-9 and TRBJ1-6; D is unclear. The CDR3 is 17 amino acids. Between the trimmed V and J ends, which lost 4 bases and 0 bases, there was a span of 13 bases. The germline gives CDR1 SEHNR, CDR2 FQNEAQ (reference sequence). The DNA for the CDR3 is TGTGCCAGCAGCTCTCCTATGGGCAGCTCCTATAATTCACCCCTCCACTTT. Amino acids: CASSSPMGSSYNSPLHF.

The chain links TRBV6-1 to TRBJ1-1; a possible D gene is TRBD1 (5 bases). The ends were cut back, 6 bases at V and 3 bases at J, with 11 bases in the middle. The germline CDR1 and CDR2 sequences are MNHNS and SASEGT. This CDR3 is built from 13 residues. CDR3 DNA: TGTGCCAGCAGATTGGACACCTACACTGAAGCTTTCTTT. Protein: CASRLDTYTEAFF.

The chain links TRBV6-5 to TRBJ2-7, with TRBD1 identical over 10 bases. The CDR3 extends over 13 amino acids. Trimming cost V 8 bases and J 7 bases; bases outside gene matches: 8. Germline V lookup: CDR1 MNHEY, CDR2 SVGAGI. CDR3 residues: CASRDRGLEEQYF. CDR3 nucleotides: TGTGCCAGCCGGGACAGGGGTCTAGAAGAGCAGTACTTC.

The chain couples TRBV9 to TRBJ2-7; 9 nucleotides line up with TRBD1. CDR1 and CDR2 (germline): SGDLS, YYNGEE. The length of the CDR3 is 16 residues. V shed 0 bases, J shed 5 bases, and the junction held 9 bases outside the gene matches. The CDR3 DNA sequence: TGTGCCAGCAGCGTAGAAGGGGGGACAGGGTATAACGAGCAGTACTTC. Protein: CASSVEGGTGYNEQYF.

The chain couples TRBV28 to TRBJ2-3, with 10 bases that match TRBD2. Germline V gene lookup returns CDR1 MDHEN and CDR2 SYDVKM. This CDR3 has 19 residues. Unmatched junction bases numbered 12, after V lost 2 bases and J lost 1 base. In DNA, the CDR3 is TGTGCCAGCAGTTTAGGGGTCGCTAGCGGGAGTAGGGGCACAGATACGCAGTATTTT. Translation: CASSLGVASGSRGTDTQYF.

The chain joins TRBV29-1 to TRBJ2-7, with 7 nucleotides matching TRBD2. CDR3 size: 13 residues. The V segment lost 7 bases and the J segment 2 bases; nucleotides outside the gene matches: 8. The germline V gene has CDR1 SQVTM and CDR2 ANQGSEA. CDR3 bases: TGCAGCGCTGCCAGGGACTATCCCTACGAGCAGTACTTC. Translating it yields CSAARDYPYEQYF.

This clone was counted only a few times. This rearrangement joins TRBV19 to TRBJ2-7; TRBD2 matches 8 bases. V lost 4 bases to trimming and J lost 4 bases; unmatched junction nucleotides: 3. The CDR3 is 13 residues long. Germline V gives CDR1 LNHDA, CDR2 SQIVND (reference sequence). CDR3 amino acids: CASSTGGGYEQYF. The CDR3 nucleotides read TGTGCCAGTAGTACGGGGGGGGGATACGAGCAGTACTTC.

The V call is TRBV2, the J call TRBJ2-7; a possible D gene is TRBD1 (6 bases). The CDR3 consists of 11 residues. The V gene lost 10 bases and the J gene lost 6 bases, with 13 bases spanning the gap. Germline loops: CDR1 SNHLY, CDR2 FYNNEI. CDR3 nucleotide sequence: TGTGCCATTCAACAGGGTCTCGAGCAGTACTTC. This sequence encodes CAIQQGLEQYF.